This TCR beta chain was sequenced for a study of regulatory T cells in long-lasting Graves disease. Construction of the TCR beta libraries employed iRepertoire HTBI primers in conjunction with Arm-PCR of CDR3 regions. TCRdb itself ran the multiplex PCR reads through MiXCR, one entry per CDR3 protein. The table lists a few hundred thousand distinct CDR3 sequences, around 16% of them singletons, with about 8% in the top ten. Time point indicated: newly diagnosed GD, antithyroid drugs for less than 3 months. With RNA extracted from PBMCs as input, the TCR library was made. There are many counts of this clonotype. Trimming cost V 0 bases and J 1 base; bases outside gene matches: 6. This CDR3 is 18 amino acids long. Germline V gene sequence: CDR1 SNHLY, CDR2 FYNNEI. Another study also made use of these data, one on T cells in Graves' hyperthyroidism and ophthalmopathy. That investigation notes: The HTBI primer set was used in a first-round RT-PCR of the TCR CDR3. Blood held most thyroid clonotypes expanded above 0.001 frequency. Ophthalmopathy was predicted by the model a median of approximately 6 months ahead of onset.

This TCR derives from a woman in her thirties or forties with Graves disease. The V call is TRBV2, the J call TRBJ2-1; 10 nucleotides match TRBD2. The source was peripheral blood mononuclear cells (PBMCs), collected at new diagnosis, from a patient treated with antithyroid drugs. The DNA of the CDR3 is TGTGCCAGCAGTGAAGCGCGTAGCGGGAGGATGTCCTACAATGAGCAGTTCTTC. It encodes CASSEARSGRMSYNEQFF.